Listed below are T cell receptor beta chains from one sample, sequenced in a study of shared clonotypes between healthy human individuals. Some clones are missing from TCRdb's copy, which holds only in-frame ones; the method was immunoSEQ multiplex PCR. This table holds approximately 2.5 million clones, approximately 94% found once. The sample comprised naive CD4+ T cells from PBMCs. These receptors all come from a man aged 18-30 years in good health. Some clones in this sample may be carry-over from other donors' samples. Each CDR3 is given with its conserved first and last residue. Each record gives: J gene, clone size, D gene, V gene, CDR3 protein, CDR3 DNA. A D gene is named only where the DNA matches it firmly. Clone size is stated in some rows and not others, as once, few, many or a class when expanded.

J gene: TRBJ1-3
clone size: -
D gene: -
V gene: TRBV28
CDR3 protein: CASTASFVNTIYF
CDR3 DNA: TGTGCCAGCACCGCATCCTTTGTAAACACCATATATTTT

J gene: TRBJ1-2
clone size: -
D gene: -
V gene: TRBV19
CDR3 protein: CASSGTWPSLMYGYTF
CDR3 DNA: TGTGCCAGTAGCGGCACATGGCCATCCCTTATGTATGGCTACACCTTC

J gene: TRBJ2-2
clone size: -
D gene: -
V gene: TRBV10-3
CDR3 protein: CAISEHQRGLTGELFF
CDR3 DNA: TGTGCCATCAGTGAGCACCAGCGAGGTCTAACCGGGGAGCTGTTTTTT

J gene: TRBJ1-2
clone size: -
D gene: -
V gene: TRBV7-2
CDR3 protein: CASSPGRYSYGYTF
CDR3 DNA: TGTGCCAGCAGTCCGGGACGGTACTCCTATGGCTACACCTTC

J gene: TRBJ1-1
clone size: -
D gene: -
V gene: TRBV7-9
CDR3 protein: CASSFVRGTEAFF
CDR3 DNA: TGTGCCAGCAGCTTTGTGAGGGGCACTGAAGCTTTCTTT

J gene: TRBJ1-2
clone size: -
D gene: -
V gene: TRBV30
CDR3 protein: CAWNREYGYTF
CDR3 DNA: TGTGCCTGGAACCGGGAGTACGGCTACACCTTC

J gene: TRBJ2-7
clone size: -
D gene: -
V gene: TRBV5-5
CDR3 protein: CASSFLSNYEQYF
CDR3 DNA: TGTGCCAGCAGCTTCCTTTCGAACTACGAGCAGTACTTC

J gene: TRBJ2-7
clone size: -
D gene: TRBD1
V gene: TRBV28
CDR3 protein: CASLITRTGVHEQYF
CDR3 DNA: TGTGCCAGCCTGATAACAAGGACAGGGGTCCACGAGCAGTACTTC

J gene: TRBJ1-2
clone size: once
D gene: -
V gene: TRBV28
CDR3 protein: CASRLTSGIYGYTF
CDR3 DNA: TGTGCCAGCAGACTTACTTCAGGGATCTATGGCTACACCTTC

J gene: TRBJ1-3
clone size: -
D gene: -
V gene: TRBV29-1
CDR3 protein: CSVGEQTGNTIYF
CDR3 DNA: TGCAGCGTTGGAGAACAAACTGGAAACACCATATATTTT

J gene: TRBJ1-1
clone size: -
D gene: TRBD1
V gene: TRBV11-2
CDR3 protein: CASSSSGGPEAFF
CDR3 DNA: TGTGCCAGCAGCTCATCAGGGGGGCCTGAAGCTTTCTTT

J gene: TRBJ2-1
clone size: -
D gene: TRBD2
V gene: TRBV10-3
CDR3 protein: CAISVGGSSYNEQFF
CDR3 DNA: TGTGCCATCAGTGTCGGCGGGAGCTCCTACAATGAGCAGTTCTTC